This T cell receptor beta chain appears in the sequencing data of a study of blood T cell repertoires in COVID-19. Across the whole study: Material from acute and convalescent COVID-19 was sourced from the United States, Italy and Spain. The cDNA or gDNA used as material had been derived from T cells, B-cell-depleted T cells, or PBMCs.

Trimming cost V 5 bases and J 1 base, with 14 bases left between them. This CDR3 comprises 15 residues. Germline CDR1 SGHAT, CDR2 FQNNGV. TCRdb's table, derived via immunoSEQ multiplex PCR, lists solely in-frame clones and lacks some. In the table there are under 450,000 clones, about 90% of which are singletons. The receptor was isolated from a woman in her 30s who had recovered from COVID-19. V usage is TRBV11-2 and J usage is TRBJ1-1; D gene unclear. Material: PBMCs or T cells enriched from blood (not recorded which). The CDR3 region is CASSVFDRTNTEAFF. The DNA of the CDR3 is TGTGCCAGCAGCGTATTCGATAGAACGAACACTGAAGCTTTCTTT.